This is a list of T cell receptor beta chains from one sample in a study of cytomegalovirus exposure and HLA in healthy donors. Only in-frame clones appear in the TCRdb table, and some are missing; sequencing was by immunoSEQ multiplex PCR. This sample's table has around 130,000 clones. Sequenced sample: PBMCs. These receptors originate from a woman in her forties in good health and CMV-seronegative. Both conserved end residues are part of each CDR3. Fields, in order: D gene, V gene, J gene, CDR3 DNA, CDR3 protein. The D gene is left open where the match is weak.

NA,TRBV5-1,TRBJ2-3,TGCGCCACCGGAACCGGGACTTTCACAGATACGCAGTATTTT,CATGTGTFTDTQYF
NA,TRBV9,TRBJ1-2,TGTGCCAGCAGCAGCGACAGTAACTATGGCTACACCTTC,CASSSDSNYGYTF
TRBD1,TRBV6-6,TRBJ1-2,TGTGCCAGCATTCCTACCGGGACAGGGAGAGGCTACACCTTC,CASIPTGTGRGYTF
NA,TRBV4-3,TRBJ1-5,TGCGCCAGCAGCCAAGGGGGCTCGGACAATCAGCCCCAGCATTTT,CASSQGGSDNQPQHF
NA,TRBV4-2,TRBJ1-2,TGTGCCAGCAGCCCCCGGGACAATCTCTTCTATGGCTACACCTTC,CASSPRDNLFYGYTF
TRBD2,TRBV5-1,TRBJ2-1,TGCGCCAGCAGCCCAGGGACTAGCGGGGTAGTACGTGAGCAGTTCTTC,CASSPGTSGVVREQFF
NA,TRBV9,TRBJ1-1,TGTGCCAGCAGCCCCTCAAGGTCCGGAGGGGCTTTCTTT,CASSPSRSGGAFF
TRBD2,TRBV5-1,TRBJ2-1,TGCGCCAGCAGCAGCCAGCGGGGGGGCAACTTAGACTCCTACAATGAGCAGTTCTTC,CASSSQRGGNLDSYNEQFF
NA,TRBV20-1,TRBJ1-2,TGCAGTGCTAGACAGGGCGGCTACACCTTC,CSARQGGYTF
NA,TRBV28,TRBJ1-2,TGTGCCAGCGCTGGGAGGGAGGGGGGCTACACCTTC,CASAGREGGYTF
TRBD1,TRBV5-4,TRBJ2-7,TGTGCCAGCAGCTTTTTTGACAGGGGGCTAGGTGAGCAGTACTTC,CASSFFDRGLGEQYF
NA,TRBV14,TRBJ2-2,TGTGCCAGCAGCCAATCCCCAAACGGGGAGCTGTTTTTT,CASSQSPNGELFF
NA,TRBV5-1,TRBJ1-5,TGCGCCAGCAGCTTGGAGGGGATCAGCAATCAGCCCCAGCATTTT,CASSLEGISNQPQHF
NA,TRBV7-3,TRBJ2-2,TGTGCCAGCACTCACCAGGGGAAAGGGGAGCTGTTTTTT,CASTHQGKGELFF
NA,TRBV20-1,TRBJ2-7,TGCAGTGCCCTAGGCCCTCTCGAGCAGTACTTC,CSALGPLEQYF
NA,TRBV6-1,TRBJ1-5,TGTGCCAGCAGTGAATATAGCAATCAGCCCCAGCATTTT,CASSEYSNQPQHF
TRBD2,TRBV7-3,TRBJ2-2,TGTGCCAGCAGCTCGACTAGCGGGGGGGCCTTAACCGGGGAGCTGTTTTTT,CASSSTSGGALTGELFF
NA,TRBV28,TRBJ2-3,TGTGCCAGCATCTCTCAAAGGGGGGGAGAGTATTTT,CASISQRGGEYF
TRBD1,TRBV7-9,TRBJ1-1,TGTGCCAGCAGCTTAGCCGGGACAGGAGCTTTCTTT,CASSLAGTGAFF
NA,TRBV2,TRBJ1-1,TGTGCCATCAAAGGGGATAGGAACACTGAAGCTTTCTTT,CAIKGDRNTEAFF
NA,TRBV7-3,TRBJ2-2,TGTGCCAGCAGCTTAATCGCGAGGGCCACCGGGGAGCTGTTTTTT,CASSLIARATGELFF
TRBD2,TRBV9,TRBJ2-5,TGTGCCAGCAGCGTAGGACTAGCGGGGGGGCTTTACCAAGAGACCCAGTACTTC,CASSVGLAGGLYQETQYF
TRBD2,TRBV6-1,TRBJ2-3,TGTGCCAGCAGTGAAGTTGCCGGGGGGGCGGAAGATACGCAGTATTTT,CASSEVAGGAEDTQYF
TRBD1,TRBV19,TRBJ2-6,TGTGCCAGTAGCATAACAGGGGCCGGGGCCAACGTCCTGACTTTC,CASSITGAGANVLTF
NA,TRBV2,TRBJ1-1,TGTGCCAGCAACCAGGGTAGCACTGAAGCTTTCTTT,CASNQGSTEAFF
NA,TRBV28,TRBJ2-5,TGTGCCGGCGGACCGCGTGGGGGGAGAGAGACCCAGTACTTC,CAGGPRGGRETQYF
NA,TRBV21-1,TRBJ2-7,TGTGCCAGCAGCAACGGCTCCTACGAGCAGTACTTC,CASSNGSYEQYF
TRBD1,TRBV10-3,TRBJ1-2,TGTGCCATCAGTGAAGATCCCAGGGGGCGAGACTATGGCTACACCTTC,CAISEDPRGRDYGYTF
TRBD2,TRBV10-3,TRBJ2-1,TGTGCCATCAGTGCGCTAGCGGGGGGGATCAATGAGCAGTTCTTC,CAISALAGGINEQFF
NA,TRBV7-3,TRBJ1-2,TGTGCCAGCTACCCGATTTTACAGGGTAATGGCTACACCTTC,CASYPILQGNGYTF
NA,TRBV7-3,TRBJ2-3,TGTGCCAGCAGCACTTCGACGGGTAGCACAGATACGCAGTATTTT,CASSTSTGSTDTQYF
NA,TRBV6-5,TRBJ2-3,TGTGCCAGCGCCCTGGGAGGTAGGGCCTCAGATACGCAGTATTTT,CASALGGRASDTQYF
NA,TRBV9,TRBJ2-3,TGTGCCAGCAGCGTAGGCGCTAGTGAGCAGTATTTT,CASSVGASEQYF
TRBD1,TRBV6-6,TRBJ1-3,TGTGCCAGCAACACAGGGGGCACAAACACCATATATTTT,CASNTGGTNTIYF
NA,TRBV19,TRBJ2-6,TGTGCCAGTAGTATAGGTATCAAGGGAGGAGGCACTGGGGCCAACGTCCTGACTTTC,CASSIGIKGGGTGANVLTF
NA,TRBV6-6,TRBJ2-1,TGTGCCAGCGGCCGGGAGTCGGGTAGCCATGAGCAGTTCTTC,CASGRESGSHEQFF
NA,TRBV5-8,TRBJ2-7,TGTGCCAGCAGCTTGCGGGATCTCCACGAGCAGTACTTC,CASSLRDLHEQYF
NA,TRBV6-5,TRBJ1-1,TGTGCCAGCTATATCTCGGGGAACACTGAAGCTTTCTTT,CASYISGNTEAFF
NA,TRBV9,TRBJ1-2,TGTGCCAGCAGCGTAGGGCGGTCGAGCTTAAGGTATGGCTACACCTTC,CASSVGRSSLRYGYTF
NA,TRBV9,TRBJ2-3,TGTGCCAGCAGCGTAAGGCGCGGGGGCATAGGCACAGATACGCAGTATTTT,CASSVRRGGIGTDTQYF
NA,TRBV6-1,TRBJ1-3,TGTGCCAGCAGGACTGACGCGGTAGGGGACACCATATATTTT,CASRTDAVGDTIYF
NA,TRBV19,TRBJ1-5,TGTGCCAGTAGTATTTCCGGGAATCAGCCCCAGCATTTT,CASSISGNQPQHF
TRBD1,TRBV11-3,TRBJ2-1,TGTGCCAGCAGCCCCCGAGGGGGCCTCGACAATGAGCAGTTCTTC,CASSPRGGLDNEQFF
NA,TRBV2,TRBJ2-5,TGTGCCAGCAGACCAGGGTACCAAGAGACCCAGTACTTC,CASRPGYQETQYF
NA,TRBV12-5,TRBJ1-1,TGTGCTAGTGTCCCCACCCCGGGGGGCCCTTACACTGAAGCTTTCTTT,CASVPTPGGPYTEAFF
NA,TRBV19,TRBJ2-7,TGTGCCAGTAGTGCTCAGGGGCACGGACCCTACGAGCAGTACTTC,CASSAQGHGPYEQYF
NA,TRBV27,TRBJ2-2,TGTGCCAGCAGTGGAACAGCGAACACCGGGGAGCTGTTTTTT,CASSGTANTGELFF
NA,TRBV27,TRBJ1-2,TGTGCCAGCAGTCCTAGGACTAACTATGGCTACACCTTC,CASSPRTNYGYTF
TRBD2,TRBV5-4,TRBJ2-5,TGTGCCAGCAGGCCGGGGGGGGCGATATCACAAGAGACCCAGTACTTC,CASRPGGAISQETQYF
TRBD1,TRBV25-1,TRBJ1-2,TGTGCCAGCAGTGACTTAGCAGGGGGCGAGTATGGCTACACCTTC,CASSDLAGGEYGYTF
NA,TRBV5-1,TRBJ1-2,TGCGCCAGCAGCGCTCCAGGTGACGGTGGCTACACCTTC,CASSAPGDGGYTF